Below, one TCR beta chain is given with its context. Its antigen is currently unknown. At the DNA level, this CDR3 is encoded by other sequences in the same sample as well. The data were obtained in a study of cytomegalovirus exposure and HLA in healthy donors. Findings and limits, study-wide: Highest at DRB1 and lowest at HLA-C, TCR association rates differed among HLA loci in a later analysis. Judged likely to be a sequencing artifact was a cluster of highly shared sequence variants.

The PCR employed 60 Vbeta primers together with 13 Jbeta primers. Repertoires were generated with immunoSEQ multiplex PCR, while TCRdb's copy carries only in-frame clones and drops some. This sample's table has about 48,000 clones. The V end lost 4 bases, the J end lost 4 bases, and 2 bases lay between the germline ends. The CDR3 runs to 10 residues. CDR1 is SNHLY and CDR2 is FYNNEI in the germline V gene. The V call is TRBV2, the J call TRBJ2-7; D gene ambiguous. The sequenced material came from PBMCs. This receptor was identified in a woman in her thirties or forties in good health and CMV-seronegative. DNA of the CDR3: TGTGCCAGCAGTGCATACGAGCAGTACTTC. Translation gives CASSAYEQYF.